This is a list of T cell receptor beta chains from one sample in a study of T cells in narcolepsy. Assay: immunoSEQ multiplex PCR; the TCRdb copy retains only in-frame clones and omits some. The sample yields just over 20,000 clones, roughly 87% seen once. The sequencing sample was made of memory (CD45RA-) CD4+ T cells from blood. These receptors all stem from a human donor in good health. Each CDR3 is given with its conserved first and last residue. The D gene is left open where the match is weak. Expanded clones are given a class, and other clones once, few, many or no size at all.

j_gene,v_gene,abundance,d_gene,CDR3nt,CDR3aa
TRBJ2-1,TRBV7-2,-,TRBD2,TGTGCCAGCAGCCGACGGGCAGCGGGGGGGCGCGCGGGGAATGAGCAGTTCTTC,CASSRRAAGGRAGNEQFF
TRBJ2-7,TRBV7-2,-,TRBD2,TGTGCCAGCAGCCACGGACTAGCGGGGGGTATCTACGAGCAGTACTTC,CASSHGLAGGIYEQYF
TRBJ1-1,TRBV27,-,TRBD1,TGTGCCAGCAGTCCTAAGCGACAGGGGGCATCGGCTTTCTTT,CASSPKRQGASAFF
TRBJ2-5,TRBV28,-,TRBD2,TGTGCCAGCAGTTTTTGGTCTAGGACTAGCGGGGGAGAGACCCAGTACTTC,CASSFWSRTSGGETQYF
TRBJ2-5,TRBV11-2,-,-,TGTGCCAGCAGCTTATCGCGGACGGCAAGGACCCAGTACTTC,CASSLSRTARTQYF
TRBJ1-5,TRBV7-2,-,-,TGTGCCAGCAGCTTAGATATTTGGGAGAATCAGCCCCAGCATTTT,CASSLDIWENQPQHF
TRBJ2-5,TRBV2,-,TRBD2,TGTGCCAGCAGTGACCTAAGCGGGGGGGCCTCAAAGACCCAGTACTTC,CASSDLSGGASKTQYF
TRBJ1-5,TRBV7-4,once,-,TGTGCCAGCACCACACTGCGGGGCCTCAATCAGCCCCAGCATTTT,CASTTLRGLNQPQHF
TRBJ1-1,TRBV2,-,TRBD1,TGTGCCACCGAAGAACAGGGGGACACTGAAGCTTTCTTT,CATEEQGDTEAFF
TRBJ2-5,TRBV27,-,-,TGTGCCAGCAGTCCCCCAAGGCAAGAGACCCAGTACTTC,CASSPPRQETQYF
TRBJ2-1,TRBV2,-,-,TGTGCCAGCAGTGAAGACAGGCGGGCAATTGAGCAGTTCTTC,CASSEDRRAIEQFF
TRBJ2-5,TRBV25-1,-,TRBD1,TGTGCCAGCAGTAACGACAGGGTGGGGGAGACCCAGTACTTC,CASSNDRVGETQYF
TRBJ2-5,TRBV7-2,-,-,TGTGCCAGCAGCACGTGGGGAAAAGAGACCCAGTACTTC,CASSTWGKETQYF
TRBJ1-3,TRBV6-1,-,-,TGTGCCAGCAGTGAAGGAACGTTCTCTGGAAACACCATATATTTT,CASSEGTFSGNTIYF
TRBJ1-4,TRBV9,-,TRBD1,TGTGCCAGCGATACCGGGACAGGGAGTGAAAAACTGTTTTTT,CASDTGTGSEKLFF
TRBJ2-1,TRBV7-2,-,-,TGCGCCAGCAGCCCCACCGGGGCCCTGAGCGATGAGCAGTTCTTC,CASSPTGALSDEQFF
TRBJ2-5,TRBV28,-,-,TGTGCCAGCAGTTTAATCCCGGGAGTAAGGGAGACCCAGTACTTC,CASSLIPGVRETQYF
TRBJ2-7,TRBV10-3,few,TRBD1,TGTGCCATCAGGAAACCAGGGGGCACGATATACGAGCAGTACTTC,CAIRKPGGTIYEQYF
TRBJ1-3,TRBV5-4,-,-,TGTGCCAGCAGCTTCGGGGCGGTCTCTGGAAACACCATATATTTT,CASSFGAVSGNTIYF
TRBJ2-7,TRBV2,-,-,TGTGCCAGCAGGGTCGACAGACTAAGCTCCTACGAGCAGTACTTC,CASRVDRLSSYEQYF
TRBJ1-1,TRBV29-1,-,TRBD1,TGCAGCGTGCGAACAGGGGGCGCTCGGACTGAAGCTTTCTTT,CSVRTGGARTEAFF
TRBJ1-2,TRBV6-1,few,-,TGTGCCGGAGAAAGACAGGATACTAACTATGGCTACACCTTC,CAGERQDTNYGYTF
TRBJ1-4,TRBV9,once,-,TGTGCCAGCAGCGTAGCACCCGCAGGGGTTGGTGAAAAACTGTTTTTT,CASSVAPAGVGEKLFF
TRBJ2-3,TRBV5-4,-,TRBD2,TGTGCCAGCAGCTTCGGCGGGAGTAGCACAGATACGCAGTATTTT,CASSFGGSSTDTQYF
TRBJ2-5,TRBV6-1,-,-,TGTGCCAGCAGTCGGGACCTTCAAGAGACCCAGTACTTC,CASSRDLQETQYF
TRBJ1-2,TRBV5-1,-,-,TGCGCCAGCAGCTTGGCCGGGACTGGCGGTGGCTACACCTTC,CASSLAGTGGGYTF
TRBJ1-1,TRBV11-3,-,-,TGTGCCAGCAGACCCAAGGACATTTGGGCTTTCTTT,CASRPKDIWAFF
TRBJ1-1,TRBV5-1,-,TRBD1,TGCGCCAGCAGTGGACAGGGTTTCACTGAAGCTTTCTTT,CASSGQGFTEAFF
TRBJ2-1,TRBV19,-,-,TGTGCCAGTACCCCCCGGGCGAACAACGCCTACAATGAGCAGTTCTTC,CASTPRANNAYNEQFF
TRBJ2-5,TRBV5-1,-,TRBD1,TGCGCCAGCAGGACCACAGGGGGTCAAGAGACCCAGTACTTC,CASRTTGGQETQYF
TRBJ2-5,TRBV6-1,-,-,TGTGCCAGCAGCCTAGGGGGGGCGAGAGAGACCCAGTACTTC,CASSLGGARETQYF
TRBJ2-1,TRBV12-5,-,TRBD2,TGTGCTAGTGGCTCCGGACCTAGCGGGAGCTACAATGAGCAGTTCTTC,CASGSGPSGSYNEQFF
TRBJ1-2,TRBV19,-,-,TGTGCCAGTAGTGTGTCGAACTATGGCTACACCTTC,CASSVSNYGYTF
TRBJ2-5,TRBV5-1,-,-,TGCGCCAGCAGCCCCCCGGGCTTGACCCAGTACTTC,CASSPPGLTQYF
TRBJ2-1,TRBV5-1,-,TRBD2,TGCGCCAGCAGCTGGGGGACTACATACAATGAGCAGTTCTTC,CASSWGTTYNEQFF
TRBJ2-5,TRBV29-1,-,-,TGCAGCGTGATGGACAGTCAAGAGACCCAGTACTTC,CSVMDSQETQYF
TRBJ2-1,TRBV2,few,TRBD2,TGTGCCAGCAACGGGGGGGCTACCTACAATGAGCAGTTCTTC,CASNGGATYNEQFF
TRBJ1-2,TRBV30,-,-,TGTGCCTGGAGTGAGACTGACTACGCAGGGGAAGGCTACACCTTC,CAWSETDYAGEGYTF
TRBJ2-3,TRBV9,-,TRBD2,TGTGCCAGCAGCGTTAGAGCGGGAGGGTCAGATACGCAGTATTTT,CASSVRAGGSDTQYF
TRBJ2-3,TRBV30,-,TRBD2,TGTGCCTGGAGTCGCGGGGGGGAGATAGATACGCAGTATTTT,CAWSRGGEIDTQYF
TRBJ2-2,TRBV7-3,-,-,TGTGCCAGCAAGCTGGTAACGAACACCGGGGAGCTGTTTTTT,CASKLVTNTGELFF
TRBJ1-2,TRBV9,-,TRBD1,TGTGCCAGCAGCGTACTAGATGGACAGGGTCATGGCTACACCTTC,CASSVLDGQGHGYTF
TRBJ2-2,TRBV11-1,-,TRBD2,TGTGCCAGCAGCTCCTTAGCGGGGGCCACCGGGGAGCTGTTTTTT,CASSSLAGATGELFF
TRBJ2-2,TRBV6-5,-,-,TGTGCCAGCGGACCTAGACAGGCCGGGGAGCTGTTTTTT,CASGPRQAGELFF
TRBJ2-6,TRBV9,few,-,TGTGCCAGCACCCGAGGGGGCTCTGGGGCCAACGTCCTGACTTTC,CASTRGGSGANVLTF
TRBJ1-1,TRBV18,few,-,TGTGCCAGCTCACCCCGGGCAGGGCGGGAGAACACTGAAGCTTTCTTT,CASSPRAGRENTEAFF
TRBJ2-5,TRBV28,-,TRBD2,TGTGCCAGCACAACTAGCGGGGGGGCGATGGTAGCAGAGACCCAGTACTTC,CASTTSGGAMVAETQYF
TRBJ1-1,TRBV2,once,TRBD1,TGTGCCAGCATAAGGACAGGGGGGACGAACACTGAAGCTTTCTTT,CASIRTGGTNTEAFF
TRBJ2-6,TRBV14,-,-,TGTGCCAGCAGCGAGACCTCTGGGGCCAACGTCCTGACTTTC,CASSETSGANVLTF
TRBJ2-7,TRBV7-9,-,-,TGTGCCAGCAGCTCGGGGGCCAGCTCCTACGAGCAGTACTTC,CASSSGASSYEQYF
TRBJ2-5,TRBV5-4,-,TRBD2,TGTGCCAGCAGCCCGCGGGGGGATGGAGGGGAGACCCAGTACTTC,CASSPRGDGGETQYF
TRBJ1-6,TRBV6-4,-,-,TGTGCCAGCGCCCCTGGGGGCTCCTATAATTCACCCCTCCACTTT,CASAPGGSYNSPLHF
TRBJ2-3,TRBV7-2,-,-,TGTGCCAGCAGCCCTTTCGGGTACCCCACAGATACGCAGTATTTT,CASSPFGYPTDTQYF
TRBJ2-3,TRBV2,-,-,TGTGCCAGCAGTGTATCCGTCACAGATACGCAGTATTTT,CASSVSVTDTQYF
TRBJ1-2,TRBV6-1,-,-,TGTGCCAGCAGGCGGGCCGCGGGGAATGGCTACACCTTC,CASRRAAGNGYTF